This TCR beta chain is drawn from a study of long-term antiretroviral therapy in people with HIV (dated 2022 in TCRdb). Some background on the complete study: The earliest samples were collected roughly a decade before the 2015 WHO recommendation for immediate ART, at a time when ART was usually postponed until CD4 counts fell. A retrospective serial study tested whether changes in peripheral blood TRB repertoire composition and diversity were associated with ART initiation and durable HIV suppression. A total of some 210 cryopreserved PBMC samples were contributed to the cohort by 30 adults with confirmed HIV infection, with samples collected serially over a mean of approximately 6 years (range 1-12). Among the 30 or so participants with HIV, about 11 were female. No cross-contamination during QIAcube processing was seen in test extractions of a monoclonal T-cell line run alongside roughly 30 polyclonal samples.

Sequencing of the TRB variable region was done with the immunoSEQ hsTCRB v3.0 assay at survey level resolution. The target sequencing depth for TRB was about 40,000-55,000 T-cell genomes per sample. An Illumina MiSeq with a v3 150-cycle kit was used to sequence the pooled TRB libraries. Per the authors' processing: Repertoire analysis ran in R within a reproducible Nextflow workflow covering QC, data transformation and analysis. LymphoSeq2, an R package for exploring AIRR-Seq data, was used to implement custom analyses. A handful of samples that produced fewer than 5000 total TRB sequences were removed, so 150 to 200 HIV repertoires were analyzed. Among the 180 to 200 retained HIV repertoires, 55 to 65 were collected before ART initiation and approximately 130 were collected after ART initiation. Each repertoire was downsampled to 5000 TRB nucleotide sequences, and summary statistics were averaged across 100 downsampling iterations. TRB sequences were retained for analysis only if CDR3 regions of at least seven amino acids were present. Diversity was assessed using a clonality score derived from Shannon entropy and using the Gini coefficient. In repertoire networks, the top 5000 CDR3 amino acid sequences were linked whenever an edit distance of one separated two sequences. For TRB CDR3 amino acid sequences, antigen specificity groups and MHC restriction were predicted with GLIPH2. To flag known CMV, EBV, HIV or tissue antigen associations, CDR3 amino acid sequences were matched against VDJdb and McPAS-TCR. Pre-ART, post-ART and control groups were compared with Wilcoxon signed-rank tests and Holm-Bonferroni correction. TCRdb took this table from immuneACCESS and kept in-frame rearrangements with V and J called. Such tables lack part of the clones; where checked against another copy, unresolved V genes explain under half of the gap, and the rest is unexplained. D and trimming were read from the DNA, whereas the V and J calls and clone size are those reported in that table. Counted in this sample were about 36,000 clones; more than 80% of them appeared once. The ten largest account for 5.8% of the sample.

To be included, a participant needed at least one PBMC sample from before ART initiation plus at least two post-ART samples. All participants with HIV were treated in the United States of America. Before DNA extraction, cryopreserved samples of about 0.95-11 million PBMC were thawed and then washed. At the time of the earliest PBMC sample, participants with HIV were aged between about 20 and 54 years. Per participant, PBMC samples came from 1-4 timepoints prior to ART initiation and 2-8 timepoints following ART initiation, for a median of 7 samples. Serial HIV viral load, CD4+ T-cell count, ART history and demographic data were obtained for every participant. Genomic DNA was extracted from unsorted PBMC with a Qiagen kit on a QIAcube, processed in batches of 12 samples. For CDR1 and CDR2, the germline V gene lists LGHNA and YSLEER. From V the trimming removes 0 bases and from J it removes 2 bases, while the gene matches leave 2 bases of the junction unaccounted for. From the cysteine up to the phenylalanine, the CDR3 has a length of 15 residues. Just the 45-base CDR3 DNA is kept, in frame starting at base 1.

This clone was picked up a small number of times. Its antigen is unknown. Nothing much larger sits one base from this clone, and base qualities are not available. General study outcomes and caveats: Samples dated from the mid-2000s to the late 2010s, and the ART regimens used may be less effective than current ones. Because cell numbers in pre-ART samples were limited, unsorted PBMC were profiled instead of sorted CD4+ and CD8+ T cells. Narrower CDR3 length ranges were observed in HIV repertoires than in controls, and an antigen-experienced repertoire with only a slight naive shift after ART was suggested by the network structure. No data were available on ART adherence, viral resistance or therapy changes, limiting inferences about post-ART repertoire changes. Owing to limited PBMC availability, only the TCR beta chain was sequenced, without alpha chain pairing. Expanded TRB clones identified before ART initiation dominated the repertoire at all time points, although this dominance fluctuated and declined in many PLHIV after ART. ART initiation was associated with a significant increase in TRB diversity, but diversity stayed significantly below transplant donor controls even after long-term ART.

Material: unsorted PBMCs, obtained 3.4 years after starting antiretroviral therapy. The source of this sequence is a man younger than 45 with HIV. The sequence joins TRBV4-3 to TRBJ2-3, with 7 bases aligning to TRBD2. The sequenced DNA is TGCGCCAGCAGCCAAGATAAGCGGGACACAGATACGCAGTATTTT. It specifies CASSQDKRDTDTQYF.